This T cell receptor beta chain was identified in a study of immune cell composition in non-small cell lung cancer. A word on this clone: Its antigen remains unidentified.

The CDR3 runs 15 residues. J lost 7 bases, V lost 3 bases, and 5 bases had no gene match. In germline, CDR1 is SGHTA, CDR2 FQGNSA. Regarding the study as a whole: Lung adenocarcinomas had lower top 10 clone scores and clonality than squamous tumours. No significant correlation existed between pack-years smoked and tumour clonality. It was not proven that tumour-reactive clones equal dominant tumour-associated clones. TIL tumour reactivity correlated with maximal tumour-associated clone frequency in adenocarcinoma.

Generated by immunoSEQ multiplex PCR, the TCRdb table keeps only in-frame clones and is missing some. The repertoire holds several thousand clones, with roughly 74% as singletons. Material for sequencing was lung tumor tissue. The chain recombines TRBV7-2 with TRBJ1-4, with 10 nucleotides matching TRBD1. This TCR came from a human donor with non-small cell lung cancer. CDR3 DNA sequence: TGTGCCAGCAGCTTTCGACAGGGGGCGGGTGAAAAACTGTTTTTT. This translates into CASSFRQGAGEKLFF.